The 16 T cell receptor beta chains listed next were all sequenced from one sample in a study of blood T cell repertoires in COVID-19. Using immunoSEQ multiplex PCR, the repertoire was profiled, and TCRdb retains in-frame clones only, with some absent. The repertoire holds some 180,000 clones, 70% to 90% seen once, with about a fifth in the top ten. The sequencing sample was made of peripheral blood. All receptors derive from a man aged 55 to 69 with active or convalescent COVID-19.

This clone was picked up a small number of times. The chain carries TRBV4-2 and TRBJ2-5; D is uncertain. Trimming stripped 4 bases from V and 4 bases from J, with 7 bases between. The CDR3 contains 12 residues. CDR1 is LGHNA, CDR2 YNFKEQ, per germline. The DNA of the CDR3 is TGTGCCAGCAGCCCAACTTCAGAGACCCAGTACTTC. It translates to CASSPTSETQYF.

This chain joins TRBV5-1 and TRBJ2-1; 13 nucleotides align to TRBD2. CDR1 is SGHRS and CDR2 is YFSETQ in the germline V gene. The CDR3 contains 15 residues. V trimming: 4 bases; J trimming: 8 bases; junction bases outside the gene matches: 6. Written as DNA, the CDR3 is TGCGCCAGCAGCGGAACTAGCGGGGGGGCATATGAGCAGTTCTTC. Its translation: CASSGTSGGAYEQFF.

The CDR3: CASAPGQGHQPQHF. The CDR3 DNA follows: TGTGCTAGTGCCCCGGGACAGGGCCATCAGCCCCAGCATTTT. J is TRBJ1-5 and V is TRBV12-5; TRBD1 aligns across 9 bases. The CDR3 is made up of 14 amino acids. The junction had 6 bases not matched to a gene; V was cut back by 7 bases and J by 5 bases. From germline, CDR1 is LGHNT and CDR2 FRNRAP.

The chain combines TRBV5-1 with TRBJ1-1; possible D gene TRBD1, 5 bases. The germline CDR1 and CDR2 sequences are SGHRS and YFSETQ. V gave up 6 bases and J gave up 1 base, with 13 bases separating them. This CDR3 is 14 amino acids long. The CDR3 reads CASTLQVGNTEAFF. Here the CDR3 DNA reads TGCGCCAGCACCCTACAGGTAGGGAACACTGAAGCTTTCTTT.

The J gene is TRBJ1-6, the V gene TRBV2; tentatively, D is TRBD1 (6 bases). CDR3 length: 15 amino acids. The germline V gene has CDR1 SNHLY and CDR2 FYNNEI. Trimming shortened V by 7 bases and J by 7 bases, and 17 bases separated the two germline ends. The CDR3 reads CASNRAGAINSPLHF. As DNA, the CDR3 is TGTGCCAGCAATCGGGCAGGGGCTATCAATTCACCCCTCCACTTT.

This chain connects TRBV19 to TRBJ1-5; the match to TRBD1 covers 10 bases. V lost 8 bases, J lost 7 bases, and 8 bases stayed unmatched. The CDR3 spans 14 residues. Germline CDR1 LNHDA, CDR2 SQIVND (reference sequence). CDR3 sequence: CASVPGTGDQPQHF. CDR3 nucleotide sequence: TGTGCCAGTGTCCCCGGGACAGGGGACCAGCCCCAGCATTTT.

The rearrangement joins TRBV3-1 (or the pseudogene TRBV3-2) to TRBJ1-1; 9 nucleotides align to TRBD1. The V gene's germline CDR1 is LGHDT and CDR2 YNNKEL (reference sequence). The CDR3 has 15 amino acids. J gave up 6 bases and V 4 bases, and 9 bases lay outside the gene matches. The CDR3: CASSLGQGRVAEAFF. In nucleotides, the CDR3 is TGTGCCAGCAGCCTTGGACAGGGGAGAGTCGCTGAAGCTTTCTTT.

This chain joins TRBV11-2 and TRBJ2-7; 10 nucleotides agree with TRBD2. Trimming cost V 4 bases and J 3 bases; bases outside gene matches: 6. Germline CDR1 reads SGHAT; CDR2 reads FQNNGV. The CDR3 consists of 15 residues. In nucleotides, the CDR3 is TGTGCCAGCAGCTCGATTAGCGGGGGGCACTACGAGCAGTACTTC. This encodes CASSSISGGHYEQYF.

This sequence joins TRBV5-1 and TRBJ2-7, with a weak D call TRBD2 (5 bases). With 0 bases removed from V and 3 bases from J, the gap between germline ends came to 10 bases. This CDR3 comprises 14 residues. CDR1 and CDR2 from the germline V gene are SGHRS and YFSETQ. The CDR3 nucleotides read TGCGCCAGCAGCTTGGCCGGAGGAAGCTACGAGCAGTACTTC. This encodes CASSLAGGSYEQYF.

This chain links TRBV19 with TRBJ1-5, with a weak D call TRBD1 (6 bases). CDR1 is LNHDA, CDR2 SQIVND, per germline (reference sequence). This CDR3 has 14 residues. V was pared by 7 bases and J by 3 bases, with 13 bases between. The chain's CDR3 is CASTTAGANQPQHF. The CDR3 coding sequence is TGTGCCAGTACCACCGCAGGGGCCAATCAGCCCCAGCATTTT.

The chain employs TRBV7-9 and TRBJ2-3, with D perhaps TRBD1 (5 bases). The CDR3 sequence is 13 residues long. Germline values: CDR1 SEHNR, CDR2 FQNEAQ (reference sequence). The ends were cut back, 8 bases at V and 5 bases at J, with 14 bases in the middle. The CDR3, as DNA: TGTGCCAGCCAGTCGCAGGGTGGAGATACGCAGTATTTT. Protein product: CASQSQGGDTQYF.

This clone was observed once. The chain recombines TRBV5-8 with TRBJ1-6, with D uncertain. There are 14 residues in the CDR3. Germline values: CDR1 SGHTS, CDR2 YDEGEE. V gave up 6 bases and J gave up 9 bases, with 16 bases separating them. The DNA for the CDR3 is TGTGCCAGCACCCTCCCCACAGTCCGTTCACCCCTCCACTTT. This codes for CASTLPTVRSPLHF.

The chain is built from TRBV5-1 and TRBJ2-3; D possibly corresponds to TRBD2 (6 bases). This CDR3 has 14 amino acids. The germline CDR1 and CDR2 sequences are SGHRS and YFSETQ. With 0 bases removed from V and 5 bases from J, the gap between germline ends came to 10 bases. The CDR3 loop is CASSLEGSGDTQYF. The CDR3 coding sequence is TGCGCCAGCAGCTTGGAAGGTAGCGGAGATACGCAGTATTTT.

The chain couples TRBV3-1 (or the pseudogene TRBV3-2) to TRBJ2-2, with a possible D match to TRBD2 (6 bases). The V and J ends lost 2 bases and 1 base respectively, with 8 bases between them. This CDR3 region has 15 residues. Per the germline V gene, CDR1 is LGHDT and CDR2 is YNNKEL (reference sequence). CDR3 sequence: CASSQNGGNTGELFF. CDR3 coding DNA: TGTGCCAGCAGCCAAAACGGGGGGAACACCGGGGAGCTGTTTTTT.

J is TRBJ1-4 and V is TRBV4-2, with a possible D match to TRBD1 (6 bases). CDR3 length equals 15 residues. Germline CDR1 and CDR2: LGHNA and YNFKEQ. Trimming shortened V by 2 bases and J by 6 bases, and 13 bases separated the two germline ends. CDR3 bases: TGTGCCAGCAGCCAACGTCAGGGGAGCGATGAAAAACTGTTTTTT. Amino acids: CASSQRQGSDEKLFF.

The chain has TRBV3-1 (or the pseudogene TRBV3-2) and TRBJ1-3; D is unclear. CDR1 and CDR2 (germline): LGHDT, YNNKEL (reference sequence). CDR3 length: 13 amino acids. V lost 0 bases and J lost 4, with 4 bases in between. This CDR3 reads CASSQDRGNTIYF. CDR3 sequence (DNA): TGTGCCAGCAGCCAAGATCGGGGAAACACCATATATTTT.